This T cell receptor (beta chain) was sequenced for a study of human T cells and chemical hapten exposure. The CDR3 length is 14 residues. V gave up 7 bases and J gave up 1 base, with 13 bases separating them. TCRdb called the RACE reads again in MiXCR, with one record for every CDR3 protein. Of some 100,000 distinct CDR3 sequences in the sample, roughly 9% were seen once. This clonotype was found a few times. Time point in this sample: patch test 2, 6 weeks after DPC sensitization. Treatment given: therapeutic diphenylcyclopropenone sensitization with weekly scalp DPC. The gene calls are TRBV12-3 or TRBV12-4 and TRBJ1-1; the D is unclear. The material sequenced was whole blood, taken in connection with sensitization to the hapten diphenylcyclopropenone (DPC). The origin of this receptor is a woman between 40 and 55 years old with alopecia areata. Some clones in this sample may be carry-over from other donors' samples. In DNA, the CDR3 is TGTGCCAGCATTATCCAGGAGCAGAACACTGAAGCTTTCTTT. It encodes CASIIQEQNTEAFF.